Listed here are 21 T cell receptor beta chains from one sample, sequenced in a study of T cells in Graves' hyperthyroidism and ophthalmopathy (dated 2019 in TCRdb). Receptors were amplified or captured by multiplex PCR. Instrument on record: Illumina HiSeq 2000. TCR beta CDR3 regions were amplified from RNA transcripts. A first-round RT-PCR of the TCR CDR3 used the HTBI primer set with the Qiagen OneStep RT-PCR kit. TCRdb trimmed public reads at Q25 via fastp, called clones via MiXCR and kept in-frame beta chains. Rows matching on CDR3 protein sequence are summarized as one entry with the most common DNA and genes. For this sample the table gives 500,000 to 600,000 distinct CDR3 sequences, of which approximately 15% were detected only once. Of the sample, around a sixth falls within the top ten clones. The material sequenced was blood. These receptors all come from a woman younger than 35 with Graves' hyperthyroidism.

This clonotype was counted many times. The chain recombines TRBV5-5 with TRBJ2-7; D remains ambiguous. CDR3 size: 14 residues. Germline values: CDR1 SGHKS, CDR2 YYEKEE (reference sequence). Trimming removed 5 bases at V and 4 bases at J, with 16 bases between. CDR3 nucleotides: TGTGCCAGCAGGAACCCGGACGGATCATACGAGCAGTACTTC. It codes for CASRNPDGSYEQYF.

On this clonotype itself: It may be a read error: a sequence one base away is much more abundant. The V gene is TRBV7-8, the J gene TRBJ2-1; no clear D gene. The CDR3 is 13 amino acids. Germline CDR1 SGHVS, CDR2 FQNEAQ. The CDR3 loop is CAGSFRTNNEQFF. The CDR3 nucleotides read TGTGCCGGCAGCTTCCGGACGAACAATGAGCAGTTCTTC.

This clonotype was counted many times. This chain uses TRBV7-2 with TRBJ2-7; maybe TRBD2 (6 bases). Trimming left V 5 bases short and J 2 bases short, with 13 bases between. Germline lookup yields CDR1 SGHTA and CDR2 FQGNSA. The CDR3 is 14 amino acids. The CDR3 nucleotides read TGTGCCAGCAGCCCCGCGGGGACTGCCTACGAGCAGTACTTC. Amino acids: CASSPAGTAYEQYF.

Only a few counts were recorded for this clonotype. CDR3 amino acids: CASGLVVASRPALSLSNTGELFF. CDR3 sequence (DNA): TGTGCTAGTGGTTTGGTGGTGGCTTCAAGGCCCGCTCTATCCCTTTCGAACACCGGGGAGCTGTTTTTT. This chain uses TRBV12-5 with TRBJ2-2, with unresolved D. The CDR3 totals 23 residues. The germline V and J ends were trimmed by 0 bases and 0 bases, with 29 bases remaining between them. Germline loops: CDR1 LGHNT, CDR2 FRNRAP.

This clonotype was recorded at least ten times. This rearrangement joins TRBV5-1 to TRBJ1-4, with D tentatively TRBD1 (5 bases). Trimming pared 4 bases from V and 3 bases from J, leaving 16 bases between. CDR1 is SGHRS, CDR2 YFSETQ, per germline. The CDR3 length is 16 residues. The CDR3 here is CASSHQRRGPNEKLFF. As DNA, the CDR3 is TGCGCCAGCAGCCACCAGCGGAGGGGACCTAATGAAAAACTGTTTTTT. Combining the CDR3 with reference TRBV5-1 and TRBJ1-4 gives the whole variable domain KAGVTQTPRYLIKTRGQQVTLSCSPISGHRSVSWYQQTPGQGLQFLFEYFSETQRNKGNFPGRFSGRQFSNSRSEMNVSTLELGDSALYLCASSHQRRGPNEKLFFGSGTQLSVL.

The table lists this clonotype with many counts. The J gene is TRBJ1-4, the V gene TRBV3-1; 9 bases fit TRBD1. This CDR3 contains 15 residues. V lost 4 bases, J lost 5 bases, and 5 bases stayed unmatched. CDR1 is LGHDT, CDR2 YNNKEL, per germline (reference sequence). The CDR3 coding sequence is TGTGCCAGCAGCCCTCCGGGACAGGGAAATGAAAAACTGTTTTTT. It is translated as CASSPPGQGNEKLFF. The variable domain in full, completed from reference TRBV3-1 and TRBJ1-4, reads DTAVSQTPKYLVTQMGNDKSIKCEQNLGHDTMYWYKQDSKKFLKIMFSYNNKELIINETVPNRFSPKSPDKAHLNLHINSLELGDSAVYFCASSPPGQGNEKLFFGSGTQLSVL.

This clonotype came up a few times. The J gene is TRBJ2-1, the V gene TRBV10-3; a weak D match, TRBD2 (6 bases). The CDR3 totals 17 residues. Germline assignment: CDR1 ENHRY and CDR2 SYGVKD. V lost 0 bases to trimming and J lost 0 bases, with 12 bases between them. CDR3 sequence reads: CAISESGGPSSYNEQFF. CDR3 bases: TGTGCCATCAGTGAGTCAGGAGGGCCCAGCTCCTACAATGAGCAGTTCTTC.

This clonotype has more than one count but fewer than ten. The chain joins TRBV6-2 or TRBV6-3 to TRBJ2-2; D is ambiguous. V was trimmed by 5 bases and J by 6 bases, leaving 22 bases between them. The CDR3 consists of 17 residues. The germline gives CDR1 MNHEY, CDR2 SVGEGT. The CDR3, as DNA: TGTGCCAGCAGTCCCCTCTTACTTAAGGTCAAGCCCGGGGAGCTGTTTTTT. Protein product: CASSPLLLKVKPGELFF.

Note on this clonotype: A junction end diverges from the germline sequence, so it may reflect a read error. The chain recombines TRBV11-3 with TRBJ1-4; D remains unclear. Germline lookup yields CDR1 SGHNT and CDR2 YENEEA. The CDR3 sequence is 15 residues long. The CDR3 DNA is TGTGCCAGCAGCTTTTCCGGTGCAACTAATGAAGAACTGTTTTTT. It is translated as CASSFSGATNEELFF.

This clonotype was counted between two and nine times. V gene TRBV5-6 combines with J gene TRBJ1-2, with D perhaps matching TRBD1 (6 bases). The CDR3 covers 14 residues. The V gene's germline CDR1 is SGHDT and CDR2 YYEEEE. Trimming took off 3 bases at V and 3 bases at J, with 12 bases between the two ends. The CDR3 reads CASSYTTGYYGYTF. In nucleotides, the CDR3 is TGTGCCAGCAGCTATACAACAGGGTACTATGGCTACACCTTC.

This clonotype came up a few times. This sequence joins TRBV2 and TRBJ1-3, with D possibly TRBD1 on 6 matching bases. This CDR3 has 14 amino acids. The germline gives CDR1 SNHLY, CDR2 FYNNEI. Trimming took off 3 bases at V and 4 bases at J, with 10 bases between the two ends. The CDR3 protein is CASSEDSLGNTIYF. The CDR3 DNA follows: TGTGCCAGCAGTGAGGACAGCCTAGGAAACACCATATATTTT.

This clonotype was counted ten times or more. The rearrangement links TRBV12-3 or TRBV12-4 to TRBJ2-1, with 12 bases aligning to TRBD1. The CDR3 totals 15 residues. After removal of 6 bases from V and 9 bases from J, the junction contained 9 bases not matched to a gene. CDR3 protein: CASSSGQGALGEQFF. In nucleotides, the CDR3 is TGTGCCAGCAGCTCGGGACAGGGGGCCTTAGGTGAGCAGTTCTTC.

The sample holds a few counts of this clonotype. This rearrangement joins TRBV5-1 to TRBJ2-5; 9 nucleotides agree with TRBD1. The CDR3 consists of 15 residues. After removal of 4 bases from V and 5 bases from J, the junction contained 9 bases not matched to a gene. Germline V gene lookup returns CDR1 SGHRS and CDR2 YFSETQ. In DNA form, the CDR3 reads TGCGCCAGCAGCACGGGACAGGGCTTACGGGAGACCCAGTACTTC. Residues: CASSTGQGLRETQYF.

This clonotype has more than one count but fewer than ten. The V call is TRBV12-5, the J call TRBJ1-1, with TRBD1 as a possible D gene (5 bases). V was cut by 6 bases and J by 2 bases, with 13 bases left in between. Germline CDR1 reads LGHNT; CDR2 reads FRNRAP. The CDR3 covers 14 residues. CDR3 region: CASGISGLNTEAFF. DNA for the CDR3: TGTGCTAGTGGAATATCGGGACTTAACACTGAAGCTTTCTTT.

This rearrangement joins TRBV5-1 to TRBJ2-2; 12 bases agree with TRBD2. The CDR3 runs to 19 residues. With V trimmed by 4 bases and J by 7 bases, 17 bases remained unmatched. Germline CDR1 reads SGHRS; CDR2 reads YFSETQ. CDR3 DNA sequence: TGCGCCAGCAGCCACGGGAGGGCCGGACTAGCGGGACTCCACGGGGAGCTGTTTTTT. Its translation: CASSHGRAGLAGLHGELFF. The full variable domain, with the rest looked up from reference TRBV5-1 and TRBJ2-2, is KAGVTQTPRYLIKTRGQQVTLSCSPISGHRSVSWYQQTPGQGLQFLFEYFSETQRNKGNFPGRFSGRQFSNSRSEMNVSTLELGDSALYLCASSHGRAGLAGLHGELFFGEGSRLTVL.

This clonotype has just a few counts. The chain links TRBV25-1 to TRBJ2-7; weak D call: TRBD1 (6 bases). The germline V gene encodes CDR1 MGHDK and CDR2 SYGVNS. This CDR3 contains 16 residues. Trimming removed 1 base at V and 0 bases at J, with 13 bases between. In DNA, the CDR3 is TGTGCCAGCAGTGAATTGGCACAGGGAGACTCCTACGAGCAGTACTTC. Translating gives CASSELAQGDSYEQYF.

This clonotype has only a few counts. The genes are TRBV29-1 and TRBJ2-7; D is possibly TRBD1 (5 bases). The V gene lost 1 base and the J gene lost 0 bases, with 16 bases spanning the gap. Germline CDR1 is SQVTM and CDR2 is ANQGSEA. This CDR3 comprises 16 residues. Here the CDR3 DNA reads TGCAGCGTTGAAGGTTGGACGGACACCCGCTCCTACGAGCAGTACTTC. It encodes CSVEGWTDTRSYEQYF.

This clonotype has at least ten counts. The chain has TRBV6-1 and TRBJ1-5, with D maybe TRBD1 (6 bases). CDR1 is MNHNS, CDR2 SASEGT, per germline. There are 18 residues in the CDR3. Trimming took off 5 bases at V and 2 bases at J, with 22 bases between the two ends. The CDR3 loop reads CASSRGAGAEWGNQPQHF. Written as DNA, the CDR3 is TGTGCCAGCAGTCGTGGCGCAGGGGCGGAATGGGGCAATCAGCCCCAGCATTTT.

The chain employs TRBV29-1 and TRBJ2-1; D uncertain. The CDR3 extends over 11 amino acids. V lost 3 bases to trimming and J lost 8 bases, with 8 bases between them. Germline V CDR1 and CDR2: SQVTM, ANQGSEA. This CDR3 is CSVDKSDEQFF. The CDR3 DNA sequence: TGCAGCGTTGATAAGAGTGATGAGCAGTTCTTC.

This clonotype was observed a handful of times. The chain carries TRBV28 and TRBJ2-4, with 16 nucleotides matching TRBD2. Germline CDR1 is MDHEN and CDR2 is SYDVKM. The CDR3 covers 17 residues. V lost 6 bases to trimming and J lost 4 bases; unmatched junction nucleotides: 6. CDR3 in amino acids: CASRPGLAGGTKNIQYF. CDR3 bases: TGTGCCAGCAGACCGGGACTAGCGGGAGGGACAAAAAACATTCAGTACTTC.

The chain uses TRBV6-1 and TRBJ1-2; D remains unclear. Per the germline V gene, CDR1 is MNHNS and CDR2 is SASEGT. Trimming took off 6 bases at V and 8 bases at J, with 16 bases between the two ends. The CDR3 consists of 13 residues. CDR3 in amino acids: CASSVTLYLGYTF. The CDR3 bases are TGTGCCAGCAGCGTGACCCTGTACCTGGGCTACACCTTC.